This is a list of T cell receptor beta chains from one sample in a study of blood T cell repertoires in COVID-19. The method was immunoSEQ multiplex PCR; TCRdb's version includes in-frame clones alone and lacks a portion of them. Of 260,000 or so clones detected, roughly 89% appear once; the ten largest clones hold just over 2.5%. Sequenced material: PBMCs or T cells enriched from blood (not recorded which). These receptors all stem from a woman aged 30 to 39 with acute COVID-19. Each CDR3 is given with its conserved first and last residue. The D gene is left open where the match is weak. Expanded clones get a size class; other rows say once, few or many, or leave the size out.

CDR3 protein: CASSRSGDTDTQYF
CDR3 DNA: TGCGCCAGCAGCCGTAGCGGGGACACAGATACGCAGTATTTT
clone size: -
V gene: TRBV4-1
J gene: TRBJ2-3
D gene: TRBD2

CDR3 protein: CASSQAGYTDTQYF
CDR3 DNA: TGTGCCAGCAGCCAAGCGGGGTACACAGATACGCAGTATTTT
clone size: -
V gene: TRBV14
J gene: TRBJ2-3
D gene: -

CDR3 protein: CASSEAGPLSYEQYF
CDR3 DNA: TGTGCCAGCAGTGAAGCGGGCCCCCTCTCCTACGAGCAGTACTTC
clone size: -
V gene: TRBV2
J gene: TRBJ2-7
D gene: -

CDR3 protein: CASSLSGTDTQYF
CDR3 DNA: TGTGCCAGCAGCCTAAGCGGCACAGATACGCAGTATTTT
clone size: -
V gene: TRBV7-8
J gene: TRBJ2-3
D gene: -

CDR3 protein: CASSPDDTSVYGYTF
CDR3 DNA: TGTGCCAGCAGTCCAGACGATACTAGCGTGTATGGCTACACCTTC
clone size: few
V gene: TRBV6-5
J gene: TRBJ1-2
D gene: -

CDR3 protein: CASSLGTGGSETQYF
CDR3 DNA: TGTGCCAGCAGCTTAGGGACAGGGGGAAGCGAGACCCAGTACTTC
clone size: -
V gene: TRBV13
J gene: TRBJ2-5
D gene: TRBD1

CDR3 protein: CASSATGSSASYNSPLHF
CDR3 DNA: TGTGCCAGCAGCGCCACAGGGTCCAGCGCGTCCTATAATTCACCCCTCCACTTT
clone size: -
V gene: TRBV9
J gene: TRBJ1-6
D gene: -

CDR3 protein: CASRSTGTGTEAFF
CDR3 DNA: TGTGCCAGCAGGTCAACAGGGACGGGCACTGAAGCTTTCTTT
clone size: -
V gene: TRBV6-5
J gene: TRBJ1-1
D gene: -

CDR3 protein: CASSGGQSMNTEAFF
CDR3 DNA: TGTGCCAGCAGCGGGGGACAAAGCATGAACACTGAAGCTTTCTTT
clone size: -
V gene: TRBV5-4
J gene: TRBJ1-1
D gene: -

CDR3 protein: CASSSGSDGDELFF
CDR3 DNA: TGTGCCAGCAGTTCTGGGAGTGACGGGGATGAACTGTTTTTT
clone size: -
V gene: TRBV28
J gene: TRBJ1-4
D gene: -

CDR3 protein: CASSASRDYGYTF
CDR3 DNA: TGTGCCAGCAGCGCCTCACGAGACTATGGCTACACCTTC
clone size: -
V gene: TRBV9
J gene: TRBJ1-2
D gene: -